This TCR beta chain was documented in a study of blood T cell repertoires in COVID-19. About the study: There were acute and convalescent COVID-19 samples, and they came from the United States, Italy and Spain. Sources were T cells, B-cell-depleted T cells, or PBMCs; the material itself was cDNA or gDNA.

V was pared by 5 bases and J by 5 bases, with 17 bases between. There are 15 residues in the CDR3. Germline CDR1 is SGHTA and CDR2 is FQGNSA. In the source study's methods: For nucleated cells, counts were estimated from reference gene primer amplification. The protocol was immunoSEQ multiplex PCR, while the TCRdb copy is restricted to in-frame clones and leaves out a portion. That table is the source of V, J and clone size, and D and trimming were worked out from the DNA. The data contain roughly 230,000 clones, 89% of them singletons. The TCR was taken from a woman in her forties who had recovered from COVID-19. Sequenced sample: peripheral blood. The V call is TRBV7-2, the J call TRBJ2-3; D remains unclear. The CDR3 DNA sequence: TGTGCCAGCAGCAACATGGCCACAGTCGGAGATACGCAGTATTTT. Amino acids: CASSNMATVGDTQYF.